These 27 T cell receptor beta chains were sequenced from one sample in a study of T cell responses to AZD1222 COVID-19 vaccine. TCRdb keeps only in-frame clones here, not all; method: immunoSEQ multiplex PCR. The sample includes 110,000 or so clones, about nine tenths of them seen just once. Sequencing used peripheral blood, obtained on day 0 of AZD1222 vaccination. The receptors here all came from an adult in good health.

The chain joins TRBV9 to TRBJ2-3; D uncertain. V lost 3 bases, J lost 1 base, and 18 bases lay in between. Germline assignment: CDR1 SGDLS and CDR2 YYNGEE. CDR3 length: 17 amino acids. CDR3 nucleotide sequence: TGTGCCAGCAGCGACGCATTTCTTAGGGCCGGCACAGATACGCAGTATTTT. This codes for CASSDAFLRAGTDTQYF.

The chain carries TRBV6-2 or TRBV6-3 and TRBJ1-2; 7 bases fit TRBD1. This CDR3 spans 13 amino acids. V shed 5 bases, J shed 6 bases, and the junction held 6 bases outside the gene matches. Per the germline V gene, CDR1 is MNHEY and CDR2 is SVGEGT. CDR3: CASSTGTANGYTF. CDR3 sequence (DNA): TGTGCCAGCAGTACCGGGACAGCAAATGGCTACACCTTC.

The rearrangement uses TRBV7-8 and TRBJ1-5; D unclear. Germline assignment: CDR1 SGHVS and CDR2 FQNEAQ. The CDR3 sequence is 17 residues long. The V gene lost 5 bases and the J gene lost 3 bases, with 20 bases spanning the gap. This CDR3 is CASSPTTNLLTNQPQHF. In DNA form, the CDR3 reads TGTGCCAGCAGCCCGACGACTAACCTCCTCACCAATCAGCCCCAGCATTTT.

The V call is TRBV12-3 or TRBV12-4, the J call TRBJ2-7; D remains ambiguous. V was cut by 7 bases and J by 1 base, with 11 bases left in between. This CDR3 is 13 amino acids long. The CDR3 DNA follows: TGTGCCAGCACCAACAAGGCGTCCTACGAGCAGTACTTC. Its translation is CASTNKASYEQYF.

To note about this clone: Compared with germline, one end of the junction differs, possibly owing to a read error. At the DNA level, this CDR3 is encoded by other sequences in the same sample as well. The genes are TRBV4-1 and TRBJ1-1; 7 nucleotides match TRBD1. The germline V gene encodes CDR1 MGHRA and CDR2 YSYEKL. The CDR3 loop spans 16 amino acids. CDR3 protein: CASSQDGDSMNTEAFF. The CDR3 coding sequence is TGCGCCAGCAGCCAAGACGGGGACAGCATGAACACTGAGGCTTTCTTT.

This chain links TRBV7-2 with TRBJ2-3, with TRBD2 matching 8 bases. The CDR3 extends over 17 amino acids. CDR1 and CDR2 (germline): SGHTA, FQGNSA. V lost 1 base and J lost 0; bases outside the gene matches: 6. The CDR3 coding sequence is TGTGCCAGCAGCTTAGGGGTGCGGGGGGCAAGCACAGATACGCAGTATTTT. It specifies CASSLGVRGASTDTQYF. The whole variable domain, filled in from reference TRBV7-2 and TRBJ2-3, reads GAGVSQSPSNKVTEKGKDVELRCDPISGHTALYWYRQSLGQGLEFLIYFQGNSAPDKSGLPSDRFSAERTGGSVSTLTIQRTQQEDSAVYLCASSLGVRGASTDTQYFGPGTRLTVL.

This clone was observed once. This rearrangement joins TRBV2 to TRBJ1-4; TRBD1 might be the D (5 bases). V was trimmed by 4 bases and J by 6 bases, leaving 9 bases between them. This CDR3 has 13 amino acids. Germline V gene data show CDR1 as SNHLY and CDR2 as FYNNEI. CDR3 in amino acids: CASSGRDDEKLFF. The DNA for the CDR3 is TGTGCCAGCAGTGGCAGGGACGATGAAAAACTGTTTTTT.

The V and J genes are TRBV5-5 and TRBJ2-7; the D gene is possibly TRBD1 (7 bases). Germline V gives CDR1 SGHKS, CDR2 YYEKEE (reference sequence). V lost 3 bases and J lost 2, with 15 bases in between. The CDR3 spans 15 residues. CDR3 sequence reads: CASSSTGERAYEQYF. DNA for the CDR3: TGTGCCAGCAGCTCTACAGGGGAGCGGGCCTACGAGCAGTACTTC.

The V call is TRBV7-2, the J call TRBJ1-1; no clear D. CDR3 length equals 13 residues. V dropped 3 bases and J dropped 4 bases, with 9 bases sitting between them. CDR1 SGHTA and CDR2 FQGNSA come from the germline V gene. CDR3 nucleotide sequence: TGTGCCAGCAGCTTTCTTGAACCCACTGAAGCTTTCTTT. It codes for CASSFLEPTEAFF.

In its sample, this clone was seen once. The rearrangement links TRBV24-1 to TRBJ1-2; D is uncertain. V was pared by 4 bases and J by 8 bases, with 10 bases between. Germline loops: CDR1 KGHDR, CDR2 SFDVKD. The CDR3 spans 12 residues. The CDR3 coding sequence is TGTGCCACCAGTGAGGAAGCGGGAGGCTACACCTTC. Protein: CATSEEAGGYTF.

The CDR3 region is CASSHRLRADYGYTF. The DNA for the CDR3 is TGTGCCAGCAGTCACCGACTGAGGGCGGACTATGGCTACACCTTC. This chain joins TRBV27 and TRBJ1-2, with D unresolved. V shed 5 bases and J shed 3 bases, with 16 bases lying between them. The CDR3 is made up of 15 amino acids. The V gene's germline CDR1 is MNHEY and CDR2 SMNVEV (reference sequence).

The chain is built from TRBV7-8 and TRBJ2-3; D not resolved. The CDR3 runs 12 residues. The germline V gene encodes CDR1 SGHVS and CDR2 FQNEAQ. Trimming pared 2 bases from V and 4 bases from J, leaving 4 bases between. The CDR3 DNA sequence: TGTGCCAGCAGCTTATGGCCAGATACGCAGTATTTT. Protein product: CASSLWPDTQYF. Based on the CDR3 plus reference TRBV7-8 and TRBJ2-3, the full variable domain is GAGVSQSPRYKVAKRGQDVALRCDPISGHVSLFWYQQALGQGPEFLTYFQNEAQLDKSGLPSDRFFAERPEGSVSTLKIQRTQQEDSAVYLCASSLWPDTQYFGPGTRLTVL.

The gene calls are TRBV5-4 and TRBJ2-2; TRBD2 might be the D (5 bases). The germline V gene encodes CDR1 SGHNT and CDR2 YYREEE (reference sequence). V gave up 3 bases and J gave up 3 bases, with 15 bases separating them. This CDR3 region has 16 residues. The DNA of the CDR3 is TGTGCCAGCAGCTCGTCTAAGCGGTGGGACACCGGGGAGCTGTTTTTT. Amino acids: CASSSSKRWDTGELFF.

Here the CDR3 reads CASSYASGNQPQHF. The CDR3 region has the DNA TGTGCCAGCAGTTACGCGTCAGGCAATCAGCCCCAGCATTTT. The V and J genes are TRBV6-5 and TRBJ1-5; D not resolved. Germline CDR1 and CDR2: MNHEY and SVGAGI. V lost 2 bases to trimming and J lost 2 bases, with 7 bases between them. This CDR3 contains 14 residues.

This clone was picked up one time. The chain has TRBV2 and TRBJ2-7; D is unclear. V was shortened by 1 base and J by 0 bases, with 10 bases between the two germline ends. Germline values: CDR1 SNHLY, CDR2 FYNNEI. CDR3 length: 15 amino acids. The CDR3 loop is CASSEGRTNSYEQYF. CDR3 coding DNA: TGTGCCAGCAGTGAAGGACGTACCAACTCCTACGAGCAGTACTTC. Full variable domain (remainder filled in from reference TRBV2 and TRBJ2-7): EPEVTQTPSHQVTQMGQEVILRCVPISNHLYFYWYRQILGQKVEFLVSFYNNEISEKSEIFDDQFSVERPDGSNFTLKIRSTKLEDSAMYFCASSEGRTNSYEQYFGPGTRLTVT.

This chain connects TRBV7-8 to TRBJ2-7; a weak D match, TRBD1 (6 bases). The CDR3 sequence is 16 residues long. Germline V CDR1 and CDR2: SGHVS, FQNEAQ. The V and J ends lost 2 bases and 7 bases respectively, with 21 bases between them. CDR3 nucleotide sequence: TGTGCCAGCAGCTTAATGCGGCTAGGGGGAATTAAAGAGCAGTACTTC. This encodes CASSLMRLGGIKEQYF. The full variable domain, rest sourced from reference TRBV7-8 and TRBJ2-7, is GAGVSQSPRYKVAKRGQDVALRCDPISGHVSLFWYQQALGQGPEFLTYFQNEAQLDKSGLPSDRFFAERPEGSVSTLKIQRTQQEDSAVYLCASSLMRLGGIKEQYFGPGTRLTVT.

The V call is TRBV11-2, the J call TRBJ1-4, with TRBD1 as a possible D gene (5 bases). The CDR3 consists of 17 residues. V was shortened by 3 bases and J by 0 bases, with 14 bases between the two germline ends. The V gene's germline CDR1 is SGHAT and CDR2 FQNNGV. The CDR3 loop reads CASSFEGTSATNEKLFF. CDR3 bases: TGTGCCAGCAGCTTTGAGGGGACCTCTGCAACTAATGAAAAACTGTTTTTT.

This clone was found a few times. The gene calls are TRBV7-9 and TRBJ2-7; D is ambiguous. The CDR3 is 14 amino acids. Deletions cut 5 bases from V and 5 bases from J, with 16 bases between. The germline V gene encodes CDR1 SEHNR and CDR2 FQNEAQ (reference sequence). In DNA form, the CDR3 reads TGTGCCAGCAGCCAGTCAATGGGTTCCGACGAGCAGTACTTC. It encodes CASSQSMGSDEQYF.

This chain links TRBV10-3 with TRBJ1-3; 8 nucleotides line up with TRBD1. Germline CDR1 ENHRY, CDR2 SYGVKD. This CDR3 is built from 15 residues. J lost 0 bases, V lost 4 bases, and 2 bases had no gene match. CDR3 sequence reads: CAISGTGPSGNTIYF. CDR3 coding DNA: TGTGCCATCAGTGGGACAGGGCCCTCTGGAAACACCATATATTTT.

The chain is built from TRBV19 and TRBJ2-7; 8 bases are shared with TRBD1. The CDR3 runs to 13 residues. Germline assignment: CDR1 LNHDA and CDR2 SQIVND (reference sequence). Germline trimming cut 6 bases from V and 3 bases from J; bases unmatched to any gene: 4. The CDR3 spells CASSQDRDYEQYF. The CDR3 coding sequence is TGTGCCAGTAGCCAGGACAGGGACTACGAGCAGTACTTC.

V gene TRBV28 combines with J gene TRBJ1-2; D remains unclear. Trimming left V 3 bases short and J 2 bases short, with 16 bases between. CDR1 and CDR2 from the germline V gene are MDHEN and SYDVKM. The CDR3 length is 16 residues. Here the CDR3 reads CASSLHSGESNYGYTF. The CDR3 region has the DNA TGTGCCAGCAGTTTGCACTCCGGGGAATCCAACTATGGCTACACCTTC.

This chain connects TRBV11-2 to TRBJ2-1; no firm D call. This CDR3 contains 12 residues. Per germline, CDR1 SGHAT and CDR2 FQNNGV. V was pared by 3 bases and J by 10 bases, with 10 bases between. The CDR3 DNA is TGTGCCAGCAGCTTGTATTTCGAGGAGCAGTTCTTC. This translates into CASSLYFEEQFF.

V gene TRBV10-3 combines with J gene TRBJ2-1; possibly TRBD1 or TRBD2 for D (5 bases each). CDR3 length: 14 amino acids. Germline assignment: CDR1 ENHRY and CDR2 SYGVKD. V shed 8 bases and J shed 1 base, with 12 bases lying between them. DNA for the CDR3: TGTGCCATCCTCCGGGACGGGTCCTACAATGAGCAGTTCTTC. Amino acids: CAILRDGSYNEQFF.

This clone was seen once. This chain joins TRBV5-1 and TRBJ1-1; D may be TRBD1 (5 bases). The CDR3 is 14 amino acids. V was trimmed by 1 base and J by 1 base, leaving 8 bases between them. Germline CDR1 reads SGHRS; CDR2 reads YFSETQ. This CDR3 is CASSLSGSNTEAFF. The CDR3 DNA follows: TGCGCCAGCAGCTTGTCAGGGTCGAACACTGAAGCTTTCTTT.

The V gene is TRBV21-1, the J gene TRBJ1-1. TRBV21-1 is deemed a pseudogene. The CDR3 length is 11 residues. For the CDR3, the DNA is TGTGCCAGGTCTAGTGCCGGGGGAGCTTTCTTT. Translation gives CARSSAGGAFF.

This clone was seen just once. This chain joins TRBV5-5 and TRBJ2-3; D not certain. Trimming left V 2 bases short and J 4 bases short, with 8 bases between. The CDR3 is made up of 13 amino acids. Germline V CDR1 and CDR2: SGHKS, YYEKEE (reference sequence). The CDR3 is CASSLREPDTQYF. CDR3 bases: TGTGCCAGCAGCTTACGCGAGCCAGATACGCAGTATTTT. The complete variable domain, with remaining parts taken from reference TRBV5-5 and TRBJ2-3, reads DAGVTQSPTHLIKTRGQQVTLRCSPISGHKSVSWYQQVLGQGPQFIFQYYEKEERGRGNFPDRFSARQFPNYSSELNVNALLLGDSALYLCASSLREPDTQYFGPGTRLTVL.

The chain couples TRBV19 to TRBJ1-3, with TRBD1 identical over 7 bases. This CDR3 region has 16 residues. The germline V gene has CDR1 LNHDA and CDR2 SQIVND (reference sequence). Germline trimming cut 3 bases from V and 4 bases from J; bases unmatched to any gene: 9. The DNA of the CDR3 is TGTGCCAGTAGTATCCCCCACAGGGGTCCAGGAAACACCATATATTTT. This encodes CASSIPHRGPGNTIYF.